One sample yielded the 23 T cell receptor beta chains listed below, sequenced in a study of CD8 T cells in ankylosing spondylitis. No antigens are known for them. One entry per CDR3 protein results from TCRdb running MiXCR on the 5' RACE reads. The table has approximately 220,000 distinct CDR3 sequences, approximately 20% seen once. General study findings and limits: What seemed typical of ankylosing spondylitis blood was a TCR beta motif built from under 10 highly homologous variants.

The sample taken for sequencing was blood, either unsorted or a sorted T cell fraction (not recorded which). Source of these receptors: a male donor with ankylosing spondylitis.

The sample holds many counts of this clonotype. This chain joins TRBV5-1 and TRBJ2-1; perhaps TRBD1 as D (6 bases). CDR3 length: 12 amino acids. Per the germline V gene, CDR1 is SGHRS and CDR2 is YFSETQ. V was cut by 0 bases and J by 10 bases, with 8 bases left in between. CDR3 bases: TGCGCCAGCAGCTTGGAAGGGGGAGAGCAGTTCTTC. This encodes CASSLEGGEQFF. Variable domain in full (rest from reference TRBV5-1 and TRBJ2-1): KAGVTQTPRYLIKTRGQQVTLSCSPISGHRSVSWYQQTPGQGLQFLFEYFSETQRNKGNFPGRFSGRQFSNSRSEMNVSTLELGDSALYLCASSLEGGEQFFGPGTRLTVL.

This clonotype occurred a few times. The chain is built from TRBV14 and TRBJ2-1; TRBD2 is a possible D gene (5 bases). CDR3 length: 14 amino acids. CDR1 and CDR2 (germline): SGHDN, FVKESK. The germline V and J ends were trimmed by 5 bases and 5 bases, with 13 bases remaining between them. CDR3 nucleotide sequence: TGTGCCAGCAGCATATCGGGGTTCAACAATGAGCAGTTCTTC. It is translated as CASSISGFNNEQFF. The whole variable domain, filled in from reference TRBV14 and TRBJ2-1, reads EAGVTQFPSHSVIEKGQTVTLRCDPISGHDNLYWYRRVMGKEIKFLLHFVKESKQDESGMPNNRFLAERTGGTYSTLKVQPAELEDSGVYFCASSISGFNNEQFFGPGTRLTVL.

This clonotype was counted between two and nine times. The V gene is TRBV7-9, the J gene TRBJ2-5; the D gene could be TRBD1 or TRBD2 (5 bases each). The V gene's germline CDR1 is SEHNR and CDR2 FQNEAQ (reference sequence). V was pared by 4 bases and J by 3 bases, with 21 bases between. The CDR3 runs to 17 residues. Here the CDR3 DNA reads TGTGCCAGCAGCTCACATCCTGTCGGGACCAGAAAAGAGACCCAGTACTTC. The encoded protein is CASSSHPVGTRKETQYF.

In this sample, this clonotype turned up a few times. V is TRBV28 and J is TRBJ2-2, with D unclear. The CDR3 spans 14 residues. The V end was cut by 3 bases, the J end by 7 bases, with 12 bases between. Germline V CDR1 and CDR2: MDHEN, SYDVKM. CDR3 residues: CASSFPHTGGELFF. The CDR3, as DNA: TGTGCCAGCAGTTTTCCCCACACCGGCGGGGAGCTGTTTTTT.

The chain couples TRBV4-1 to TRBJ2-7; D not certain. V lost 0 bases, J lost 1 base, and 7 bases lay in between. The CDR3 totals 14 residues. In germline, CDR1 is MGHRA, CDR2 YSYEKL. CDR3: CASSQDSESYEQYF. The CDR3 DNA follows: TGCGCCAGCAGCCAAGATTCCGAGTCCTACGAGCAGTACTTC.

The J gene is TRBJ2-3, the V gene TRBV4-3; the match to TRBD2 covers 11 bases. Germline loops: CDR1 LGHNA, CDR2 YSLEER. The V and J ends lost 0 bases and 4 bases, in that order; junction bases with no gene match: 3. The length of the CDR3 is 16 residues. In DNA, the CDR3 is TGCGCCAGCAGCCAAGACTTAGCGGGAGGGCCAGATACGCAGTATTTT. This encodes CASSQDLAGGPDTQYF.

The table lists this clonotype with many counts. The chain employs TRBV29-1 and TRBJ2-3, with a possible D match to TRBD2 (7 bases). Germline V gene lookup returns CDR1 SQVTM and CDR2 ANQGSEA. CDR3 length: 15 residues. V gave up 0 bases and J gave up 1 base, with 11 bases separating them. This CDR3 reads CSVEEGGEGTDTQYF. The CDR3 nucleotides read TGCAGCGTTGAAGAAGGGGGGGAAGGCACAGATACGCAGTATTTT.

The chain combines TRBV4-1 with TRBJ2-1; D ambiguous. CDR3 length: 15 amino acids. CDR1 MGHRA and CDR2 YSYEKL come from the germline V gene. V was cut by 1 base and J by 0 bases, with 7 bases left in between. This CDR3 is CASSQARSSYNEQFF. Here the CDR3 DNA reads TGCGCCAGCAGCCAAGCCCGGAGCTCCTACAATGAGCAGTTCTTC.

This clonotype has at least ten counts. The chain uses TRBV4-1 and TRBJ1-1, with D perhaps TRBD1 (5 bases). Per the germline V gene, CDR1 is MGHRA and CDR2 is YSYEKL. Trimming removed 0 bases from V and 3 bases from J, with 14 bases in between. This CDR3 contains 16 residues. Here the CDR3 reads CASSQDRRGMDTEAFF. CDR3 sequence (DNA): TGCGCCAGCAGCCAAGATCGAAGGGGCATGGACACTGAAGCTTTCTTT.

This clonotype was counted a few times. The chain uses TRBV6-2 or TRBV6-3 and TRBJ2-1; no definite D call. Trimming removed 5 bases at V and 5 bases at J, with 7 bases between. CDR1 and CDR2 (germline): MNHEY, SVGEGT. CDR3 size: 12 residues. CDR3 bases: TGTGCCAGCAGTGCGACCAACAATGAGCAGTTCTTC. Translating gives CASSATNNEQFF.

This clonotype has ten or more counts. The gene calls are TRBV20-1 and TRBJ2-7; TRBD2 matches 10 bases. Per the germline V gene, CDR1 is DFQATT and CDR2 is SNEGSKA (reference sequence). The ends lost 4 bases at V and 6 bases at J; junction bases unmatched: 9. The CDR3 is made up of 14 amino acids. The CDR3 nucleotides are TGCAGTGCTACCGTAGCGGGAGGAAGTATCGAGCAGTACTTC. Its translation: CSATVAGGSIEQYF.

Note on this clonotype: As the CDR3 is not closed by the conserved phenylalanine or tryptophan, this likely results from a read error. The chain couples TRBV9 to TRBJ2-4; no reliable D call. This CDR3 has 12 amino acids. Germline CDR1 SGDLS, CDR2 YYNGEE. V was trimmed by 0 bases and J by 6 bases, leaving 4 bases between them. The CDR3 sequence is CASSVGGNIQYY. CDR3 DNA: TGTGCCAGCAGCGTAGGGGGAAACATTCAGTACTAC.

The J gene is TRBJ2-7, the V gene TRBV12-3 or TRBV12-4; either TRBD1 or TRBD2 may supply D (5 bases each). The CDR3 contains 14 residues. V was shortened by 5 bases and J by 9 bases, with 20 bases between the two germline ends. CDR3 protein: CASSRTSGRVRQYF. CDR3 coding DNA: TGTGCCAGCAGTAGGACCTCGGGGCGGGTAAGGCAGTACTTC.

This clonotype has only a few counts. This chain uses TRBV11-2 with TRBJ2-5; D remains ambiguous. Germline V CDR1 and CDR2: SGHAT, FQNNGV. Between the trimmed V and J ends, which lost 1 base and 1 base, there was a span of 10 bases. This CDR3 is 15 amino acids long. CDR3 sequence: CASSLVSSVQETQYF. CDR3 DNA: TGTGCCAGCAGCTTAGTGAGCAGCGTCCAAGAGACCCAGTACTTC.

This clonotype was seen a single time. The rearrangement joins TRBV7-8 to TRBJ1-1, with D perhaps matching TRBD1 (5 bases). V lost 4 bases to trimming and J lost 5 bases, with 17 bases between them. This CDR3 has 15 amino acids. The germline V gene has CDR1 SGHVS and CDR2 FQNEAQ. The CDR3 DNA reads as TGTGCCAGCAGCTATTCCGACAGCCTTGGGACTGAAGCTTTCTTT. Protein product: CASSYSDSLGTEAFF.

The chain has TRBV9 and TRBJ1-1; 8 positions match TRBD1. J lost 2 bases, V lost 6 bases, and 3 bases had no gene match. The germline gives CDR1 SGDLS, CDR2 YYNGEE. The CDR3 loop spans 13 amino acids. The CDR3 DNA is TGTGCCAGCAAAGGGACAGGAAACACTGAAGCTTTCTTT. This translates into CASKGTGNTEAFF.

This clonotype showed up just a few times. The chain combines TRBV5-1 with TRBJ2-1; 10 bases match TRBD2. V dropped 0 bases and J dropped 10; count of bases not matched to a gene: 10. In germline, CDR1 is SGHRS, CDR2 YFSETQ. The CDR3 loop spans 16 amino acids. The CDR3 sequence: CASSLELAGFPWEQFF. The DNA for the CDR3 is TGCGCCAGCAGCTTGGAACTAGCGGGGTTCCCCTGGGAGCAGTTCTTC.

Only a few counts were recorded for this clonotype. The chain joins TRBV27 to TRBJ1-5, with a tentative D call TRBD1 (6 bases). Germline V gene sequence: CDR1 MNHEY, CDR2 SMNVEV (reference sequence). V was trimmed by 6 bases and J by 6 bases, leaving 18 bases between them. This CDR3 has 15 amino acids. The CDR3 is CASRGEGGAGQPQHF. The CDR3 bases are TGTGCCAGCAGGGGAGAGGGGGGGGCAGGTCAGCCCCAGCATTTT.

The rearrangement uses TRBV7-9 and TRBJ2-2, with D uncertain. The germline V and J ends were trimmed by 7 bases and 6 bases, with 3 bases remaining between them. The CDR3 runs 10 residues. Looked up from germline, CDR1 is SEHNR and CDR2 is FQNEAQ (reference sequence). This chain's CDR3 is CASMAGELFF. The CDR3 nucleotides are TGTGCCAGCATGGCCGGGGAGCTGTTTTTT. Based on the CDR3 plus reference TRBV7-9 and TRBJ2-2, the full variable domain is DTGVSQNPRHKITKRGQNVTFRCDPISEHNRLYWYRQTLGQGPEFLTYFQNEAQLEKSRLLSDRFSAERPKGSFSTLEIQRTEQGDSAMYLCASMAGELFFGEGSRLTVL.

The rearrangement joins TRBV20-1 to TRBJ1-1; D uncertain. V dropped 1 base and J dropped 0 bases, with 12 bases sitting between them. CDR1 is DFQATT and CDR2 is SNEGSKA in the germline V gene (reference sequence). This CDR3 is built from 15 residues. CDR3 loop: CSARAEGSMNTEAFF. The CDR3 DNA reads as TGCAGTGCTAGAGCTGAGGGCTCGATGAACACTGAAGCTTTCTTT.

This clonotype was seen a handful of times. CDR3 DNA: TGCGCCAGCAGCTTGGCTGAGTCGCAGGCTACCTACGAGCAGTACTTC. The encoded protein is CASSLAESQATYEQYF. The chain couples TRBV5-1 to TRBJ2-7; no clear D. With 0 bases removed from V and 2 bases from J, the gap between germline ends came to 15 bases. The length of the CDR3 is 16 residues. Germline CDR1 and CDR2: SGHRS and YFSETQ.

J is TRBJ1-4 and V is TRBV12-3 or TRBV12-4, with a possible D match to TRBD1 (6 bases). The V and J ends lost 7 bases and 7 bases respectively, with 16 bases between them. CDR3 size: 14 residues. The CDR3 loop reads CASTVAGVSEKLFF. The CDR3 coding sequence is TGTGCCAGCACCGTAGCAGGGGTTAGTGAAAAACTGTTTTTT.

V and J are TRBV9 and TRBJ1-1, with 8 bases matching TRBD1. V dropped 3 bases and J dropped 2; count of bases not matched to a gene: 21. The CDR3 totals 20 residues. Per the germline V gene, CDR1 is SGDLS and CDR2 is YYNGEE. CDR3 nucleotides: TGTGCCAGCAGCGCCTTTGGGACAGGTGATCCTACGCGAACTAACACTGAAGCTTTCTTT. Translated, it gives CASSAFGTGDPTRTNTEAFF.